This TCR beta chain was sequenced for a study of shared clonotypes between healthy human individuals. The CDR3 is 18 residues long. Germline assignment: CDR1 SQVTM and CDR2 ANQGSEA. V lost 3 bases to trimming and J lost 2 bases; unmatched junction nucleotides: 12. Profiling relied on immunoSEQ multiplex PCR, and the TCRdb table lists in-frame clones only, not all of them. The table shows fewer than 2.5 million clones, with 93% occurring only once. This receptor was identified in a man aged 18 to 29 in good health. Some clones in this sample may be carry-over from other donors' samples. The sequencing sample was made of naive CD4+ T cells from PBMCs. The subset: CD45RA+ positively selected. The V and J genes are TRBV29-1 and TRBJ2-2; TRBD2 agrees at 10 bases. CDR3 coding DNA: TGCAGCGTTGAGAGATTAGCTAGCGGGAGTTTAAACACCGGGGAGCTGTTTTTT. Translation: CSVERLASGSLNTGELFF.